These T cell receptor beta chains were read from a single sample in a study of cytomegalovirus exposure and HLA in healthy donors. Sequenced by immunoSEQ multiplex PCR; TCRdb stores in-frame clones only, minus some. Here the sample spans approximately 220,000 clones, approximately 80% being singletons. The sequencing sample was made of PBMCs. The source is a boy aged 2-15 years in good health and CMV-seronegative. Both conserved end residues are trimmed from each CDR3. D genes are given only for firm matches.

D gene	V gene	J gene	CDR3 protein
NA	TRBV5-6	TRBJ2-5	ASSPGGAPRETQY
NA	TRBV7-6	TRBJ1-5	ASSLPGQPQH
TRBD1	TRBV7-6	TRBJ1-1	ASSYLSGTGAPGTEAF
TRBD1	TRBV2	TRBJ1-4	ASSRGQGNEKLF
NA	TRBV7-9	TRBJ1-6	ASSQGGLESPLH
NA	TRBV6-1	TRBJ2-7	ASSTLERTRHEQY
TRBD2	TRBV5-1	TRBJ2-1	ASSLDLIAGSEQF
NA	TRBV9	TRBJ2-6	ASSNSQGHSGANVLT
NA	TRBV29-1	TRBJ2-7	SVMGQGHEQY
TRBD2	TRBV13	TRBJ2-7	ASSLGGRTYEQY
NA	TRBV11-2	TRBJ2-1	ASSLAAPSYNEQF
TRBD2	TRBV7-9	TRBJ2-1	ASSWTSGRGNEQF
NA	TRBV10-1	TRBJ1-6	ASMGDGYNSPLH
NA	TRBV6-1	TRBJ1-2	ASSEASDRFGGYT
TRBD1	TRBV4-2	TRBJ2-3	ASSQGQGPDTQY
NA	TRBV21-1	TRBJ2-7	ASSSRLAGGGEQY
TRBD1	TRBV10-3	TRBJ1-2	AISERDRECGYT
TRBD1	TRBV5-1	TRBJ2-3	ASSLEPYRGHSTDTQY
TRBD1	TRBV20-1	TRBJ1-2	SAPGGGYT
TRBD1	TRBV19	TRBJ1-1	ATLQGGTEAF
NA	TRBV5-1	TRBJ1-2	ASRRGGESDYGYT
NA	TRBV7-2	TRBJ1-2	ASSLAGRANYGYT
TRBD1	TRBV7-2	TRBJ1-1	ASSLGGDRGTEAL
NA	TRBV7-9	TRBJ2-7	ASSSAYEQY
NA	TRBV9	TRBJ1-1	ASSVGRIGTEAF
TRBD1	TRBV15	TRBJ2-7	ATSSAATGTGSYEQY
TRBD1	TRBV28	NA	ASRGGTGLYEQY
TRBD1	TRBV2	TRBJ1-1	ASSGTGGTEAF
TRBD2	TRBV6-1	TRBJ2-7	ASSEGTSSYEQY